This TCR beta chain was recorded in a study of blood T cell repertoires in COVID-19. In the original workflow: Amplification from reference gene primers served as the basis for estimated nucleated cell counts. Generated by immunoSEQ multiplex PCR, the TCRdb table keeps only in-frame clones and is missing some. That table is the source of V, J and clone size, and D and trimming were worked out from the DNA. The sample carries roughly 60,000 clones, roughly 85% recorded once. This clone was seen a few times. Per germline, CDR1 SGHTA and CDR2 FQGNSA. The V gene end was trimmed by 3 bases and the J gene end by 4 bases; junction bases not matched to a gene: 4. The CDR3 is 16 amino acids.

The chain joins TRBV7-2 to TRBJ1-6, with TRBD1 matching over 9 bases. Sequenced sample: peripheral blood. The sequence was collected from a human donor in a cohort sampled during active or convalescent COVID-19. The CDR3 bases are TGTGCCAGCAGCTTTGGACAGGGGATTTATAATTCACCCCTCCACTTT. It codes for CASSFGQGIYNSPLHF.